This T cell receptor beta chain was identified during a study of CXCR3-negative and CXCR3-positive naive CD8 T cells. UMI-labeled 5' RACE TRB cDNA libraries were prepared from the cells. Each CDR3 protein gets one entry in TCRdb, which reprocessed the 5' RACE reads and gives no DNA. The repertoire table contains about 120,000 distinct CDR3 sequences. Investigators sorted each CD8+ T cell subset in triplicate, taking 300,000 or so cells each time. CD45RO-CCR7+CD27+CD95- defined naive CD8+ T cells. In regard to this clonotype: No antigen is known for it.

CDR3 length equals 13 residues. Study outcomes and limitations: For CXCR3-positive naive cells, TRB CDR3s were more hydrophobic than those of CXCR3-negative naive cells. Within a donor, both naive subsets shared TRBV-TRBJ usage, unlike memory cells.

This clonotype was sampled from a human donor in good health. Some clones in this sample may be carry-over from other donors' samples. This chain uses TRBV21-1 with TRBJ1-1; lacking DNA, the TRBD1 call made by TCRdb goes unchecked. TRBV21-1 is classified as a pseudogene. The sequenced sample was naive CXCR3+ CD8+ T cells from blood. Subset in this sample: CD45RO-CCR7+CD27+CD95- naive CD8+ T cells expressing CXCR3 (TNR3+). The CDR3: CASGQTGYTEAFF.